The 21 T cell receptor beta chains below were found in one sample sequenced in a study of T cell responses to AZD1222 COVID-19 vaccine. Assay: immunoSEQ multiplex PCR; the TCRdb copy retains only in-frame clones and omits some. The sample has some 250,000 clones, 94% seen once. This material consisted of peripheral blood, taken 28 days after the second AZD1222 dose. These receptors all stem from an adult who received the AZD1222 COVID-19 vaccine.

The V and J genes are TRBV3-1 (or the pseudogene TRBV3-2) and TRBJ2-7, with D unresolved. The CDR3 runs 13 residues. Germline lookup yields CDR1 LGHDT and CDR2 YNNKEL (reference sequence). Trimming shortened V by 1 base and J by 2 bases, and 6 bases separated the two germline ends. The CDR3 nucleotides read TGTGCCAGCAGCCAAGGACTTGCCTACGAGCAGTACTTC. This translates into CASSQGLAYEQYF.

The CDR3 DNA sequence: TGTGCCACCAGCATGCGGAGCAATCAGCCCCAGCATTTT. Amino acids: CATSMRSNQPQHF. The chain links TRBV15 to TRBJ1-5; D call uncertain. The ends were cut back, 4 bases at V and 1 base at J, with 5 bases in the middle. The CDR3 sequence is 13 residues long. Germline assignment: CDR1 LNHNV and CDR2 YYDKDF (reference sequence).

The rearrangement links TRBV7-3 to TRBJ1-1; unclear D gene. There are 15 residues in the CDR3. The V end was cut by 4 bases, the J end by 2 bases, with 14 bases between. The germline gives CDR1 SGHTA, CDR2 FQGTGA. CDR3 nucleotides: TGTGCCAGCAGCTCCTCGGGTGTACTTAACACTGAAGCTTTCTTT. Encoded protein: CASSSSGVLNTEAFF.

The rearrangement uses TRBV4-3 and TRBJ1-5; no firm D call. V was shortened by 0 bases and J by 3 bases, with 9 bases between the two germline ends. This CDR3 region has 15 residues. Germline V gives CDR1 LGHNA, CDR2 YSLEER. CDR3 in amino acids: CASSQERHHNQPQHF. In DNA form, the CDR3 reads TGCGCCAGCAGCCAAGAACGACACCACAATCAGCCCCAGCATTTT.

J is TRBJ1-5 and V is TRBV28, with D maybe TRBD1 (6 bases). The CDR3 runs to 14 residues. V was shortened by 6 bases and J by 2 bases, with 11 bases between the two germline ends. The germline CDR1 and CDR2 sequences are MDHEN and SYDVKM. The CDR3 nucleotides are TGTGCCAGCAGCTGGGACATACGCAATCAGCCCCAGCATTTT. Protein sequence: CASSWDIRNQPQHF.

The chain recombines TRBV20-1 with TRBJ2-1; D is possibly TRBD1 (6 bases). Germline V CDR1 and CDR2: DFQATT, SNEGSKA (reference sequence). The CDR3 sequence is 15 residues long. The V gene lost 3 bases and the J gene lost 6 bases, with 18 bases spanning the gap. The CDR3 DNA reads TGCAGTGCTAGTACGAGGGGGTCCTGGATCAATGAGCAGTTCTTC. Its translation is CSASTRGSWINEQFF.

The V and J genes are TRBV28 and TRBJ1-3; TRBD1 matches at 7 bases. The junction had 5 bases not matched to a gene; V was cut back by 1 base and J by 5 bases. CDR1 and CDR2 (germline): MDHEN, SYDVKM. The CDR3 spans 15 residues. Written as DNA, the CDR3 is TGTGCCAGCAGTTTATTTGGGGACAGCAGAAACACCATATATTTT. Its translation is CASSLFGDSRNTIYF.

The chain links TRBV6-1 to TRBJ2-3; TRBD2 aligns across 8 bases. Trimming removed 0 bases from V and 4 bases from J; junction bases left unmatched: 0. This CDR3 spans 14 amino acids. Germline V gene lookup returns CDR1 MNHNS and CDR2 SASEGT. The CDR3: CASSEAGLADTQYF. In DNA form, the CDR3 reads TGTGCCAGCAGTGAAGCGGGACTAGCAGATACGCAGTATTTT.

This chain connects TRBV4-1 to TRBJ2-1; TRBD2 aligns across 15 bases. In germline, CDR1 is MGHRA, CDR2 YSYEKL. The CDR3 totals 17 residues. Germline trimming cut 8 bases from V and 0 bases from J; bases unmatched to any gene: 5. The CDR3 here is CASVGTSGGSSYNEQFF. In DNA form, the CDR3 reads TGCGCCAGCGTGGGGACTAGCGGGGGGAGCTCCTACAATGAGCAGTTCTTC.

Here the CDR3 reads CASRSGTGGYEQYF. The DNA for the CDR3 is TGTGCCAGCAGATCCGGGACAGGAGGGTACGAGCAGTACTTC. The chain links TRBV6-5 to TRBJ2-7; 8 bases map to TRBD1. CDR3 size: 14 residues. Germline trimming cut 6 bases from V and 4 bases from J; bases unmatched to any gene: 8. Germline V gene sequence: CDR1 MNHEY, CDR2 SVGAGI.

The V call is TRBV9, the J call TRBJ1-3, with D tentatively TRBD1 (5 bases). The germline V gene encodes CDR1 SGDLS and CDR2 YYNGEE. V was pared by 0 bases and J by 4 bases, with 17 bases between. CDR3 size: 17 residues. Here the CDR3 DNA reads TGTGCCAGCAGCGTAGCATCAGTAGGAGGGGTCGGAAACACCATATATTTT. Translating it yields CASSVASVGGVGNTIYF.

The chain joins TRBV6-6 to TRBJ2-1; D remains unclear. V lost 1 base to trimming and J lost 7 bases, with 11 bases between them. The CDR3 consists of 14 residues. CDR1 MNHNY and CDR2 SVGAGI come from the germline V gene (reference sequence). CDR3 DNA: TGTGCCAGCAGTTACTTGGGTCCCGGGAATGAGCAGTTCTTC. Translating it yields CASSYLGPGNEQFF.

The J gene is TRBJ1-6, the V gene TRBV9, with 7 bases matching TRBD1. Germline CDR1 reads SGDLS; CDR2 reads YYNGEE. Unmatched junction bases numbered 14, after V lost 0 bases and J lost 8 bases. This CDR3 is built from 18 residues. Here the CDR3 DNA reads TGTGCCAGCAGCGTAGCCCCAAACCTGGGACAGAAGGATTCACCCCTCCACTTT. This gives the protein CASSVAPNLGQKDSPLHF.

CDR3 sequence: CAPPSGTEAFF. CDR3 nucleotide sequence: TGCGCCCCCCCAAGTGGCACTGAAGCTTTCTTT. V usage is TRBV23-1 and J usage is TRBJ1-1, with D unclear. TRBV23-1 is treated as an ORF (open reading frame) with a function not yet certain. V shed 11 bases and J shed 4 bases, with 11 bases lying between them. The CDR3 loop spans 11 amino acids.

This rearrangement joins TRBV4-1 to TRBJ1-5; D gene unclear. The CDR3 runs to 12 residues. The V end lost 1 base, the J end lost 6 bases, and 4 bases lay between the germline ends. Germline V gene sequence: CDR1 MGHRA, CDR2 YSYEKL. The CDR3 is CASSQVGQPQHF. The CDR3 bases are TGCGCCAGCAGCCAAGTGGGTCAGCCCCAGCATTTT.

The chain uses TRBV7-9 and TRBJ1-4; weak D call: TRBD1 (5 bases). Deletions cut 1 base from V and 3 bases from J, with 12 bases between. The CDR3 contains 16 residues. Per the germline V gene, CDR1 is SEHNR and CDR2 is FQNEAQ (reference sequence). The CDR3 here is CASSLGGVGANEKLFF. DNA of the CDR3: TGTGCCAGCAGCTTAGGAGGTGTGGGGGCTAATGAAAAACTGTTTTTT.

This clone was recorded only once. The CDR3 sequence: CASSETRGEAFF. For the CDR3, the DNA is TGTGCCAGCAGTGAAACCAGGGGCGAGGCTTTCTTT. This chain connects TRBV6-1 to TRBJ1-1; D possibly corresponds to TRBD1 (6 bases). The CDR3 runs to 12 residues. The germline CDR1 and CDR2 sequences are MNHNS and SASEGT. Trimming left V 2 bases short and J 11 bases short, with 12 bases between.

The genes are TRBV7-8 and TRBJ1-4; 9 bases map to TRBD1. V was clipped by 0 bases and J by 9 bases; unmatched bases: 5. Per germline, CDR1 SGHVS and CDR2 FQNEAQ. CDR3 length equals 15 residues. CDR3: CASSLARTGVQKLFF. CDR3 DNA: TGTGCCAGCAGCTTAGCTAGGACAGGGGTTCAAAAACTGTTTTTT. Variable domain in full (rest from reference TRBV7-8 and TRBJ1-4): GAGVSQSPRYKVAKRGQDVALRCDPISGHVSLFWYQQALGQGPEFLTYFQNEAQLDKSGLPSDRFFAERPEGSVSTLKIQRTQQEDSAVYLCASSLARTGVQKLFFGSGTQLSVL.

The chain is built from TRBV2 and TRBJ2-1, with unresolved D. Germline values: CDR1 SNHLY, CDR2 FYNNEI. Trimming removed 4 bases at V and 6 bases at J, with 10 bases between. The length of the CDR3 is 13 residues. For the CDR3, the DNA is TGTGCCAGCAGTGGGAACCCCCCCAATGAGCAGTTCTTC. Translation gives CASSGNPPNEQFF.

The V call is TRBV7-8, the J call TRBJ2-5; D is perhaps TRBD1 or TRBD2 (5 bases each). CDR1 is SGHVS, CDR2 FQNEAQ, per germline. The CDR3 runs 16 residues. With 1 base removed from V and 0 bases from J, the gap between germline ends came to 12 bases. CDR3 coding DNA: TGTGCCAGCAGCTTAGAGGGGAGACAGAACCAAGAGACCCAGTACTTC. Protein: CASSLEGRQNQETQYF.

The chain is built from TRBV12-3 or TRBV12-4 and TRBJ1-1; D uncertain. This CDR3 contains 13 residues. The V gene lost 2 bases and the J gene lost 1 base, with 5 bases spanning the gap. The CDR3 region is CASSLKGNTEAFF. The DNA for the CDR3 is TGTGCCAGCAGTTTAAAGGGGAACACTGAAGCTTTCTTT.